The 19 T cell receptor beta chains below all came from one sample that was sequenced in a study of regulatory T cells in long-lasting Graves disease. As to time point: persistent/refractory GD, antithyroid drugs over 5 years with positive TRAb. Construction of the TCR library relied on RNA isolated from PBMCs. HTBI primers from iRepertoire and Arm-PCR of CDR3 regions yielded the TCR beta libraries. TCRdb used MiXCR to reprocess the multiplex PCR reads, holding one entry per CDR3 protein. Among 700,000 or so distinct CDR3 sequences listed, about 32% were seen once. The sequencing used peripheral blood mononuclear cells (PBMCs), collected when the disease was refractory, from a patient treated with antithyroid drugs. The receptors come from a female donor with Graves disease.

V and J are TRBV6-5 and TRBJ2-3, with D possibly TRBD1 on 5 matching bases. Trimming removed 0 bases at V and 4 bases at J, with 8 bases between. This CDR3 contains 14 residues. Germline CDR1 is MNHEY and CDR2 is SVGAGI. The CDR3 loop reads CASSYSQGADTQYF. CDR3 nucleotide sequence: TGTGCCAGCAGTTACTCTCAGGGCGCAGATACGCAGTATTTT.

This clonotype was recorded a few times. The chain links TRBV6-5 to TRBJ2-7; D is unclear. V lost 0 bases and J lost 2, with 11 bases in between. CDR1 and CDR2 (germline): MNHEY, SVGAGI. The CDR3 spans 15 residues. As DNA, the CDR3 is TGTGCCAGCAGTTACTCCAGTGGCAGAACCTACGAGCAGTACTTC. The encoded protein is CASSYSSGRTYEQYF.

The CDR3 here is CASSLAGNLPGNTIYF. CDR3 in DNA: TGCGCCAGCAGCTTGGCCGGGAATTTACCTGGAAACACCATATATTTT. The chain recombines TRBV5-1 with TRBJ1-3; no reliable D call. Germline lookup yields CDR1 SGHRS and CDR2 YFSETQ. The CDR3 has 16 amino acids. V was pared by 0 bases and J by 2 bases, with 12 bases between.

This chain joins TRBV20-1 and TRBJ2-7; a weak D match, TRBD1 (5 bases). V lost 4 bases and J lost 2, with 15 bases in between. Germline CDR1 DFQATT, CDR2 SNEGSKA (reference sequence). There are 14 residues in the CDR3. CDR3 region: CSATGSGITYEQYF. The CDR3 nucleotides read TGCAGTGCTACCGGGTCAGGGATTACCTACGAGCAGTACTTC.

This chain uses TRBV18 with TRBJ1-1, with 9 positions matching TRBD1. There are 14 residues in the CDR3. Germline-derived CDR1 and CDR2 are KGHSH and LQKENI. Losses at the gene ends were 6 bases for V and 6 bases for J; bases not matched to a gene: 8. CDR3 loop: CASSPGTGSAEAFF. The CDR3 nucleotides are TGTGCCAGCTCCCCCGGGACAGGGAGCGCTGAAGCTTTCTTT.

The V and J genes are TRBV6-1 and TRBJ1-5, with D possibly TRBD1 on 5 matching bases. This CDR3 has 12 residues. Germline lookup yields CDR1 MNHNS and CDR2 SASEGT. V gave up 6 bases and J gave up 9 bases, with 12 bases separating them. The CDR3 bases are TGTGCCAGCAGATTAGGACAAGGGCCCCAGCATTTT. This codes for CASRLGQGPQHF.

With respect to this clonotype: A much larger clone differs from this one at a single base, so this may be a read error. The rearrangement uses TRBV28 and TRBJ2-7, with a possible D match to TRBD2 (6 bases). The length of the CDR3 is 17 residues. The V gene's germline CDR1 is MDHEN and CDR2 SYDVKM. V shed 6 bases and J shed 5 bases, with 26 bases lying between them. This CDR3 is CASSTPFEASVVHEQYF. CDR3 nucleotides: TGTGCCAGCAGCACTCCGTTCGAGGCTAGCGTAGTCCACGAGCAGTACTTC.

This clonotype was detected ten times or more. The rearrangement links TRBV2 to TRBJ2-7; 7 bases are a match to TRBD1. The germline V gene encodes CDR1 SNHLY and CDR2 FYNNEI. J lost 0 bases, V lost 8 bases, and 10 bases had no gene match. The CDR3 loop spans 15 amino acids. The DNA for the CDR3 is TGTGCCAGCGGAACGACAGGGACCTTCTCCTACGAGCAGTACTTC. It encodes CASGTTGTFSYEQYF. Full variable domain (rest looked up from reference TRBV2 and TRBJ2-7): EPEVTQTPSHQVTQMGQEVILRCVPISNHLYFYWYRQILGQKVEFLVSFYNNEISEKSEIFDDQFSVERPDGSNFTLKIRSTKLEDSAMYFCASGTTGTFSYEQYFGPGTRLTVT.

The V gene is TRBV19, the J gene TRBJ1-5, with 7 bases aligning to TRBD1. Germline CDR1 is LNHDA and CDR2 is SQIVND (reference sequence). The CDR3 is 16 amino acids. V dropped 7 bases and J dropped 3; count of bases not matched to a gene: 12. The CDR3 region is CASNWNRGLPNQPQHF. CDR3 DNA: TGTGCCAGTAATTGGAACAGGGGCTTACCCAATCAGCCCCAGCATTTT.

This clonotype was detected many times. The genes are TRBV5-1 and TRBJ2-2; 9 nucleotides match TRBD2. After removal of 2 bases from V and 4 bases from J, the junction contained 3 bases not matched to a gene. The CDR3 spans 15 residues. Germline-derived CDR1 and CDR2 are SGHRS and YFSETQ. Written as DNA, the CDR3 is TGCGCCAGCAGCTTAGGACTAGCGCCCACCGGGGAGCTGTTTTTT. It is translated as CASSLGLAPTGELFF.

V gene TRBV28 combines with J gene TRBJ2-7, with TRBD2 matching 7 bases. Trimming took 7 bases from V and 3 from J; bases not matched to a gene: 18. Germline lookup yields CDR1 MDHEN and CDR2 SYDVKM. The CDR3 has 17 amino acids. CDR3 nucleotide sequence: TGTGCCAGCATTGGTGGGAGGGCCGACCGTAGAGGCTACGAGCAGTACTTC. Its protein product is CASIGGRADRRGYEQYF.

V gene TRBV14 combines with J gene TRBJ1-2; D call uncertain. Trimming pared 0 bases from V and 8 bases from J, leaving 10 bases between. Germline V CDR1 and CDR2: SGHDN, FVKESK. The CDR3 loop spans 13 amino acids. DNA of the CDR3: TGTGCCAGCAGCCAAGAGAGGATTTACGGCTACACCTTC. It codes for CASSQERIYGYTF.

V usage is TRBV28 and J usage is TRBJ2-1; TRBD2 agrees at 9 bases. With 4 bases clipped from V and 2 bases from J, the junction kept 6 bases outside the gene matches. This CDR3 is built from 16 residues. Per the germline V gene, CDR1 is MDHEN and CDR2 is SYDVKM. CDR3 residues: CASSSSPSGTYNEQFF. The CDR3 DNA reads TGTGCCAGCAGTTCAAGTCCTAGCGGGACCTACAATGAGCAGTTCTTC. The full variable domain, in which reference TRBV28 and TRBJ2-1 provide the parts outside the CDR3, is DVKVTQSSRYLVKRTGEKVFLECVQDMDHENMFWYRQDPGLGLRLIYFSYDVKMKEKGDIPEGYSVSREKKERFSLILESASTNQTSMYLCASSSSPSGTYNEQFFGPGTRLTVL.

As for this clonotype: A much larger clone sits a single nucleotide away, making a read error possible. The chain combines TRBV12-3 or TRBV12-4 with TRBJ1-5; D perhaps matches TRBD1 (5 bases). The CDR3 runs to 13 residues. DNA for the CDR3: TGTGCCGGCAGTGGGGGAATGAGTCAGCCCCAGCATTTT. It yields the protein CAGSGGMSQPQHF.

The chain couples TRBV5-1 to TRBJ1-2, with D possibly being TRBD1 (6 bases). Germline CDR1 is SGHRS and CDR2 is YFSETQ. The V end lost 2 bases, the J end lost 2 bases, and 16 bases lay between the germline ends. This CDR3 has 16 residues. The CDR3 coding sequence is TGCGCCAGCAGCTTAAGGTGGACAGCACACAACTATGGCTACACCTTC. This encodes CASSLRWTAHNYGYTF.

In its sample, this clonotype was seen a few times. Written as DNA, the CDR3 is TGCAGTGCTAGGAAGACAGGACTCTCCTACGAGCAGTACTTC. This codes for CSARKTGLSYEQYF. The chain combines TRBV20-1 with TRBJ2-7; D is perhaps TRBD1 (6 bases). V lost 3 bases to trimming and J lost 0 bases, with 12 bases between them. The length of the CDR3 is 14 residues. Germline V gene lookup returns CDR1 DFQATT and CDR2 SNEGSKA (reference sequence).

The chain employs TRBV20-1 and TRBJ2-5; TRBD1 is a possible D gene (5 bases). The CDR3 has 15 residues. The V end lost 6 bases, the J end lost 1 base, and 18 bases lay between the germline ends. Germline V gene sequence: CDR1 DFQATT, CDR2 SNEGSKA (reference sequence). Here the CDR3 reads CSAHPPQGSQETQYF. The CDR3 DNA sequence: TGCAGTGCACACCCTCCCCAGGGTTCCCAAGAGACCCAGTACTTC.

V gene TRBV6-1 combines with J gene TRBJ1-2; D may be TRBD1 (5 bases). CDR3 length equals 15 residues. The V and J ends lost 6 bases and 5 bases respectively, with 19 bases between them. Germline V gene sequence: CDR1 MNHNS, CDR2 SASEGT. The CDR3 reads CASSHRQRPTYGYTF. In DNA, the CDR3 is TGTGCCAGCAGCCACAGGCAACGGCCCACGTATGGCTACACCTTC.

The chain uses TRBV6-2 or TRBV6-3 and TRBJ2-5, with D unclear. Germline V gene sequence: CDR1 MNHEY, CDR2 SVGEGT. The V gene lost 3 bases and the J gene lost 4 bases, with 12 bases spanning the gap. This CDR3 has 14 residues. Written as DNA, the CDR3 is TGTGCCAGCAGTTATGGAGTAGCCCTAGAGACCCAGTACTTC. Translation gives CASSYGVALETQYF.